A selection of T cell receptor beta chains follows, all from one sample in a study of identical twins. In TCRdb, the 5' RACE reads were re-called with MiXCR into one record per CDR3 protein. Of roughly 1.6 million distinct CDR3 sequences in the sample, 25% to 35% were seen once. The source material was cord blood. These receptors all come from a newborn girl in good health. The CDR3 runs from the conserved cysteine through the conserved F or W. Each record gives: J gene, clone size, D gene, V gene, CDR3 DNA, CDR3 protein. D genes are given only for firm matches. Only some rows state a clone size, as once, few, many or a class for expanded clones.

TRBJ1-2,few,TRBD1,TRBV12-3/TRBV12-4,TGTGCCAGCAGTTTAGGATGGGGACAGGCCTATGGCTACACCTTC,CASSLGWGQAYGYTF
TRBJ2-3,few,.,TRBV10-3,TGTGCCATCAGTGAGGGGACACCCCCGGATACGCAGTATTTT,CAISEGTPPDTQYF
TRBJ2-7,.,TRBD1,TRBV6-6,TGTGCCAGCAGTTACACAGGGGGCAACGAGCAGTACTTC,CASSYTGGNEQYF
TRBJ2-7,.,TRBD1,TRBV11-2,TGTGCCAGCAGCTTAGGGACAGGGTCCCCCTACGAGCAGTACTTC,CASSLGTGSPYEQYF
TRBJ2-5,many,.,TRBV5-1,TGCGCCAGCAGCCCGACTACGTACCAAGAGACCCAGTACTTC,CASSPTTYQETQYF
TRBJ2-5,few,.,TRBV7-2,TGTGCCAGCAGCGCCGGGACGGTCAATGAGCAGTACTTC,CASSAGTVNEQYF
TRBJ2-7,many,.,TRBV5-5,TGTGCCAGCAGCTTGACGGCAGGGAATAACTACGAGCAGTACTTC,CASSLTAGNNYEQYF
TRBJ1-2,.,.,TRBV6-1,TGTGCCAGCAGTGCAAGTCCGGGCAGCTATGGCTACACCTTC,CASSASPGSYGYTF
TRBJ2-7,.,.,TRBV12-3/TRBV12-4,TGTGCCAGCAGTTCGCAAGGACAGACCTACGAGCAGTACTTC,CASSSQGQTYEQYF
TRBJ2-3,.,.,TRBV12-3/TRBV12-4,TGTGCCAGCAGTTTAGTGGGTAGGGGGGTACGACCCACACATACGCAGTATTTT,CASSLVGRGVRPTHTQYF
TRBJ1-1,few,.,TRBV25-1,TGTGCCAGCAGTGACCCTACGACTGAAGCTTTCTTT,CASSDPTTEAFF
TRBJ2-1,few,.,TRBV20-1,TGCAGTGCTAGGAACCTCGGGGCCCGACGGACCTACAATGAGCAGTTCTTC,CSARNLGARRTYNEQFF
TRBJ2-7,few,.,TRBV9,TGTGCCAGCAGCGCCCGTCCAGCGGCCAGCTCCTACGAGCAGTACTTC,CASSARPAASSYEQYF
TRBJ2-1,.,TRBD2,TRBV5-4,TGTGCCAGCAGCTTGGAGGTGACTAGCGGGAGGAGCACCTACAATGAGCAGTTCTTC,CASSLEVTSGRSTYNEQFF
TRBJ2-1,.,TRBD2,TRBV7-2,TGTGCCAGCAGCTCTAGCGGACTGACCTACAATGAGCAGTTCTTC,CASSSSGLTYNEQFF
TRBJ2-6,few,.,TRBV29-1,TGCAGCCGGGGGGCCTCTGGGGCCAACGTCCTGACTTTC,CSRGASGANVLTF
TRBJ1-2,.,.,TRBV6-2/TRBV6-3,TGTGCCAGCACCCAGGGAGGCCGTTCTAACTATGGCTACACCTTC,CASTQGGRSNYGYTF
TRBJ1-5,few,.,TRBV20-1,TGCAGTGCTAGAGATGGGGATTATAGCAATCAGCCCCAGCATTTT,CSARDGDYSNQPQHF
TRBJ2-5,few,TRBD1,TRBV10-3,TGTGCCATCAGTAGACAGGGCCAAGAGACCCAGTACTTC,CAISRQGQETQYF
TRBJ1-6,few,TRBD1,TRBV2,TGTGCCAGCACTCGACAGGGTGGAAATTCACCCCTCCACTTT,CASTRQGGNSPLHF
TRBJ2-7,.,TRBD2,TRBV7-2,TGTGCCAGCAGCTCAGTGGGTAGCGGGAGGCCTAGCTCCTACGAGCAGTACTTC,CASSSVGSGRPSSYEQYF
TRBJ2-7,many,TRBD2,TRBV5-1,TGTGCCAGCAGCTTAGGTAGCGGGGGGTCCTACGAGCAGTACTTC,CASSLGSGGSYEQYF
TRBJ1-6,.,.,TRBV7-9,TGTGCCAGCAGCCTGCCTTTCGACGCGAGTAATTCACCCCCCCACTTT,CASSLPFDASNSPPHF
TRBJ2-1,.,TRBD2,TRBV9,TGTGCCAGCAGCTACCTAGCGGGAGAGGGCAATGAGCAGTTCTTC,CASSYLAGEGNEQFF
TRBJ1-1,few,.,TRBV11-1,TGTGCCAGCAGCTTTCTTCTTAAATACACCCCCACTGAAGCTTTCTTT,CASSFLLKYTPTEAFF
TRBJ2-7,.,TRBD1,TRBV11-2,TGTGCCAGCAGCTTTTTGGGACAGGGGACCTACGAGCAGTACTTC,CASSFLGQGTYEQYF
TRBJ2-3,.,.,TRBV29-1,TGCAGCGTCCTGCCTACCCCCGCAGATACGCAGTATTTT,CSVLPTPADTQYF
TRBJ2-1,.,TRBD2,TRBV7-2,TGTGCCAGCATCCGGGAGTCTCCGGGAGGGGAGCAGTTCTTC,CASIRESPGGEQFF
TRBJ2-7,few,.,TRBV20-1,TGCAGTGCTAAAAGACTGATTTACGAGCAGTACTTC,CSAKRLIYEQYF
TRBJ2-4,.,TRBD2,TRBV7-2,TGTGCCAGCAGCTTCTCCGGGACTAGCGGGAACATTCAGTACTTC,CASSFSGTSGNIQYF
TRBJ2-2,.,.,TRBV5-6,TGTGCCAGCAGCTTGTCCCCTAGGACTGCGGGCGGGGAGCTGTTTTTT,CASSLSPRTAGGELFF
TRBJ1-6,.,TRBD1,TRBV5-4,TGTGCCAGCAGCTCGACAGGGGGCGCGAATTCACCCCCCCACTTT,CASSSTGGANSPPHF
TRBJ2-1,few,.,TRBV20-1,TGCAGTGCTCGCCGACGGGGGAATGAGCAGTTCTTC,CSARRRGNEQFF
TRBJ2-3,.,TRBD2,TRBV5-1,TGCGCCAGCAGCGGATTCTTAGGACTAGCGGGACGGGGGAGCACAGATACGCAGTATTTT,CASSGFLGLAGRGSTDTQYF
TRBJ1-5,few,.,TRBV6-5,TGTGCCAGCAGTTACCAAACGGCCAGTAGAGTAGGCAATCAGCCCCAGCATTTT,CASSYQTASRVGNQPQHF
TRBJ2-1,.,TRBD2,TRBV3-1,TGTGCCAGCAGCCAATGGGGTAGCGGGAGATGGTACAATGAGCAGTTCTTC,CASSQWGSGRWYNEQFF
TRBJ1-4,.,.,TRBV29-1,TGCAGCGTTGAGAGGGCAGGGGAGTCTGAAAAACTGTTTTTT,CSVERAGESEKLFF
TRBJ1-1,few,.,TRBV6-6,TGTGCCAGCAGTCCCCCCACAGGGAACACTGAAGTTTTCTTT,CASSPPTGNTEVFF
TRBJ1-6,.,TRBD1,TRBV18,TGTGCCAGCACCCGGACAGGTGCCGGTTCACCCCTCCACTTT,CASTRTGAGSPLHF
TRBJ2-7,.,.,TRBV4-1,TGCGCCAGCAGCCCAGTGGGTCGGAGGGCCGGGTACGAGCAGTACTTC,CASSPVGRRAGYEQYF
TRBJ1-1,few,.,TRBV27,TGTGCCAGCAGTTTACCAAGACAGAGGGCTGAAGCTTTCTTT,CASSLPRQRAEAFF
TRBJ1-2,.,TRBD1,TRBV20-1,TGCAGTGCTAGGGGACAGAAGAGAGGTGGCTACACCTTC,CSARGQKRGGYTF
TRBJ2-3,.,TRBD1,TRBV7-2,TGTGCCAGCAGCGTAGGTTCTCCCCGGGACAGAAGCACAGATACGCAGTATTTT,CASSVGSPRDRSTDTQYF
TRBJ2-4,few,.,TRBV4-1,TGCGCCAGCAGCCAAGAAGGGTTCGAGGGAAACATTCAGTACTTC,CASSQEGFEGNIQYF
TRBJ2-5,.,TRBD1,TRBV13,TGTGCCAGCAGCTTTACCCGTTTGCAGGGGGCTGGTGGGACCCAGTACTTC,CASSFTRLQGAGGTQYF
TRBJ2-3,few,TRBD2,TRBV12-3/TRBV12-4,TGTGCCAGCAAAGTACTAGCGGGGGGGCTAGATACGCAGTATTTT,CASKVLAGGLDTQYF